What follows are 16 T cell receptor beta chains derived from one specimen sequenced in a study of radiation and T cells in renal cell carcinoma. Sequencing used immunoSEQ multiplex PCR; TCRdb keeps in-frame clones, though not all of them. Among 75,000 to 95,000 clones, about 82% were seen once, and the ten largest hold more than 9%. Stated time point: blood 4 weeks post-SBRT, at nephrectomy. Noted treatment: 15 Gy SBRT to primary tumor, nephrectomy 4 weeks later. This specimen consisted of blood, obtained from a patient whose treatment included radiotherapy and nephrectomy. These receptors originate from a man in his fifties with renal cell carcinoma.

The chain couples TRBV2 to TRBJ2-3; no clear D. CDR3 length equals 18 residues. V was pared by 5 bases and J by 2 bases, with 23 bases between. The germline gives CDR1 SNHLY, CDR2 FYNNEI. CDR3 residues: CASSRTQMYRSNTDTQYF. CDR3 DNA sequence: TGTGCCAGCAGTCGAACCCAAATGTACAGATCTAACACAGATACGCAGTATTTT.

The chain uses TRBV28 and TRBJ2-1; 8 bases align to TRBD2. CDR3 length: 16 amino acids. V gave up 3 bases and J gave up 5 bases; unmatched junction bases: 9. CDR1 is MDHEN and CDR2 is SYDVKM in the germline V gene. CDR3 sequence: CASSFIREGHDNEQFF. The CDR3 DNA follows: TGTGCCAGCAGTTTTATACGGGAGGGCCATGACAATGAGCAGTTCTTC.

The rearrangement joins TRBV7-2 to TRBJ1-6; D gene unclear. V gave up 6 bases and J gave up 0 bases, with 21 bases separating them. Per the germline V gene, CDR1 is SGHTA and CDR2 is FQGNSA. The CDR3 extends over 19 amino acids. The CDR3 spells CASRPPTVGLSSYNSPLHF. For the CDR3, the DNA is TGTGCCAGCAGACCCCCGACGGTTGGCCTAAGCTCCTATAATTCACCCCTCCACTTT.

This clone was detected only once. The chain carries TRBV7-6 and TRBJ1-5; D is perhaps TRBD1 (5 bases). Trimming took off 0 bases at V and 3 bases at J, with 18 bases between the two ends. Per germline, CDR1 SGHVS and CDR2 FNYEAQ. The CDR3 length is 18 residues. CDR3 in DNA: TGTGCCAGCAGCTTAGCGGCCTTCGGGGGGAGGTACAATCAGCCCCAGCATTTT. This gives the protein CASSLAAFGGRYNQPQHF.

The chain employs TRBV28 and TRBJ2-2; no clear D. This CDR3 spans 13 amino acids. Germline lookup yields CDR1 MDHEN and CDR2 SYDVKM. V dropped 6 bases and J dropped 6 bases, with 11 bases sitting between them. CDR3 in DNA: TGTGCCAGCAGAACCACAAGGTCCGGGGAGCTGTTTTTT. Translating gives CASRTTRSGELFF.

The rearrangement joins TRBV19 to TRBJ2-3; TRBD2 aligns across 9 bases. The CDR3 sequence is 17 residues long. Trimming cost V 5 bases and J 0 bases; bases outside gene matches: 9. Looked up from germline, CDR1 is LNHDA and CDR2 is SQIVND (reference sequence). CDR3 in amino acids: CASSRWRLAGSTDTQYF. CDR3 nucleotides: TGTGCCAGTAGTCGTTGGCGGCTAGCGGGAAGCACAGATACGCAGTATTTT.

This clone showed up just once. The chain recombines TRBV30 with TRBJ1-3, with 9 bases identical to TRBD1. V lost 5 bases to trimming and J lost 0 bases; unmatched junction nucleotides: 8. This CDR3 comprises 16 residues. Per the germline V gene, CDR1 is GTSNPN and CDR2 is SVGIG (reference sequence). The CDR3 DNA is TGTGCCTGGGCCCTCCCGGGACAGGGCTCTGGAAACACCATATATTTT. It translates to CAWALPGQGSGNTIYF.

The gene calls are TRBV30 and TRBJ2-3, with 9 bases identical to TRBD1. The J segment lost 2 bases and the V segment lost 5 bases, leaving 8 bases of the junction unmatched. Germline-derived CDR1 and CDR2 are GTSNPN and SVGIG (reference sequence). The CDR3 covers 15 residues. The CDR3 DNA reads TGTGCCTGGGGTCGACAGGGGGGAACCACAGATACGCAGTATTTT. Its translation: CAWGRQGGTTDTQYF. The variable domain in full, with the rest retrieved from reference TRBV30 and TRBJ2-3, is SQTIHQWPATLVQPVGSPLSLECTVEGTSNPNLYWYRQAAGRGLQLLFYSVGIGQISSEVPQNLSASRPQDRQFILSSKKLLLSDSGFYLCAWGRQGGTTDTQYFGPGTRLTVL.

The rearrangement links TRBV30 to TRBJ1-5, with D possibly TRBD1 on 5 matching bases. The V and J ends lost 1 base and 5 bases respectively, with 9 bases between them. The CDR3 is 13 amino acids. Germline CDR1 is GTSNPN and CDR2 is SVGIG (reference sequence). The CDR3: CAWSGGFYQPQHF. The CDR3 region has the DNA TGTGCCTGGAGTGGGGGGTTCTATCAGCCCCAGCATTTT.

The chain recombines TRBV18 with TRBJ1-1; the D is unclear. In germline, CDR1 is KGHSH, CDR2 LQKENI. The V end lost 0 bases, the J end lost 1 base, and 6 bases lay between the germline ends. CDR3 size: 14 residues. The CDR3, as DNA: TGTGCCAGCTCACCACCGATGGGGAACACTGAAGCTTTCTTT. Residues: CASSPPMGNTEAFF.

In nucleotides, the CDR3 is TGCGCCAGCAGCCCGGAGGCAGCACCTTCCTCCTATGGCTACACCTTC. Residues: CASSPEAAPSSYGYTF. This rearrangement joins TRBV4-3 to TRBJ1-2; D remains unclear. Germline V CDR1 and CDR2: LGHNA, YSLEER. The CDR3 has 16 amino acids. Trimming took off 4 bases at V and 4 bases at J, with 19 bases between the two ends.

The chain couples TRBV9 to TRBJ2-3; TRBD2 matches 7 bases. Germline CDR1 is SGDLS and CDR2 is YYNGEE. Trimming at V came to 4 bases and at J to 2 bases, leaving 10 bases not matched to a gene. The CDR3 contains 16 residues. In nucleotides, the CDR3 is TGTGCCAGCAGCCCCTGGACTAGTCGGTCCACAGATACGCAGTATTTT. This sequence encodes CASSPWTSRSTDTQYF. The whole variable domain, remainder taken from reference TRBV9 and TRBJ2-3, is DSGVTQTPKHLITATGQRVTLRCSPRSGDLSVYWYQQSLDQGLQFLIQYYNGEERAKGNILERFSAQQFPDLHSELNLSSLELGDSALYFCASSPWTSRSTDTQYFGPGTRLTVL.

The chain employs TRBV5-4 and TRBJ1-3; D might be TRBD1 (5 bases). This CDR3 has 17 amino acids. V was clipped by 4 bases and J by 0 bases, with 17 bases between them. Per germline, CDR1 SGHNT and CDR2 YYREEE (reference sequence). CDR3: CASSPSSGTYSGNTIYF. The CDR3 DNA reads as TGTGCCAGCAGCCCAAGTAGTGGGACCTACTCTGGAAACACCATATATTTT.

The chain recombines TRBV10-3 with TRBJ1-2; no firm D call. Trimming took 1 base from V and 8 from J, leaving 17 bases between them. Germline V gene lookup returns CDR1 ENHRY and CDR2 SYGVKD. The CDR3 spans 15 residues. DNA of the CDR3: TGTGCCATCAGTGAGTGGAAGGAAGCTAACGAAGGCTACACCTTC. It translates to CAISEWKEANEGYTF.

A remark on this clone: Other nucleotide sequences from this sample produce the same CDR3. This chain joins TRBV20-1 and TRBJ2-7, with D tentatively TRBD1 (5 bases). Germline V gene lookup returns CDR1 DFQATT and CDR2 SNEGSKA (reference sequence). The length of the CDR3 is 11 residues. V lost 3 bases to trimming and J lost 4 bases, with 7 bases between them. This CDR3 reads CSARQGYEQYF. CDR3 DNA sequence: TGCAGTGCTAGGCAGGGATACGAGCAGTACTTC.

The chain combines TRBV7-2 with TRBJ1-4; D remains unclear. The CDR3 sequence is 12 residues long. The V and J ends lost 3 bases and 7 bases respectively, with 6 bases between them. In germline, CDR1 is SGHTA, CDR2 FQGNSA. CDR3 amino acids: CASSFVGEKLFF. In DNA form, the CDR3 reads TGTGCCAGCAGCTTTGTCGGTGAAAAACTGTTTTTT.